These T cell receptor beta chains were read from a single sample in a study of blood T cell repertoires in COVID-19. Data came from immunoSEQ multiplex PCR; TCRdb stores just in-frame clones and leaves some out. The repertoire has about 210,000 clones, roughly 85% of them found once; the top ten carry 3.5% to 4%. Sequences were obtained from PBMCs or T cells enriched from blood (not recorded which). All receptors come from a woman between 35 and 50 years old with acute COVID-19. Both conserved end residues are trimmed from each CDR3.

v_call	j_call	cdr3_aa
TRBV5-1	TRBJ2-3	ASSLLTSGFTDTQY
TRBV11-3	TRBJ2-1	ASSLEGLPRNEQF
TRBV27	TRBJ2-7	ASSGTSGSSYEQY
TRBV28	TRBJ1-1	ASSPLAALNTEAF
TRBV15	TRBJ2-7	ATSRGWGGLRGSYEQY
TRBV7-8	TRBJ1-5	ASSLAGIYSNQPQH
TRBV11-2	TRBJ2-7	ASSLSAGVTYEQY
TRBV5-6	TRBJ2-2	ASTWYWSNTGELF
TRBV9	TRBJ2-2	ASSPGDPGELF
TRBV6-4	TRBJ2-3	ASSEDGRDTDTQY
TRBV4-1	TRBJ1-6	ASSQGPDRENSPLH
TRBV19	TRBJ2-2	ASSIGRNTGELF
TRBV12-5	TRBJ2-7	ASGGGYEQY
TRBV28	TRBJ1-5	ASSSGGPNQPQH
TRBV27	TRBJ2-1	ASRPETGGRYNEQF
TRBV27	TRBJ2-1	ASSFRGFGNEQF
TRBV6-6	TRBJ2-1	ASSERTSGANEQF
TRBV3-1/TRBV3-2	TRBJ2-2	ASSQEGAGGAGELF
TRBV25-1	TRBJ2-5	ASSVTGLAETQY
TRBV29-1	TRBJ2-3	SVRTSGSTDTQY
TRBV9	TRBJ2-1	ASSAGQGRNEQF
TRBV19	TRBJ2-1	ASSLRPGTGPQSSYNEQF
TRBV3-1/TRBV3-2	TRBJ2-2	ASSQVSGRSGVELF
TRBV28	TRBJ1-5	ASRGTVNQPQH
TRBV7-2	TRBJ1-2	ASSLVINYGYT
TRBV29-1	TRBJ2-5	SAETSGRETQY
TRBV11-2	TRBJ2-3	ASSLAGGPDTQY
TRBV28	TRBJ1-1	ASSSGVPEAF
TRBV13	TRBJ2-1	ASSTRASGEGYNEQF
TRBV30	TRBJ1-2	AWSDKGVWDGYT
TRBV3-1/TRBV3-2	TRBJ1-5	ASSQNSGQESNQPQH